Presented here are 20 T cell receptor beta chains from one specimen sequenced in a study of Graves' ophthalmopathy and Graves' hyperthyroidism. Amplifying from RNA transcripts, the study obtained TCR beta CDR3 regions. First-round RT-PCR with HTBI primers preceded a second-round multiplex PCR. TCRdb re-called the multiplex PCR reads with MiXCR, one entry per CDR3 protein. The sample consists of 150,000 or so distinct CDR3 sequences, approximately 40% of them appearing once. The sample taken for sequencing was peripheral blood. Every receptor here comes from a young man with Graves' ophthalmopathy.

There are many counts of this clonotype. The V gene is TRBV11-3, the J gene TRBJ2-7; D is uncertain. The CDR3 is 15 residues long. V dropped 1 base and J dropped 7 bases, with 17 bases sitting between them. Germline CDR1 reads SGHNT; CDR2 reads YENEEA. In DNA form, the CDR3 reads TGTGCCAGCAGCTTAGCGGGTATTTTGGCACAGGAGCAGTACTTC. Protein product: CASSLAGILAQEQYF.

This clonotype occurred many times. The chain has TRBV19 and TRBJ2-7, with D unclear. The germline CDR1 and CDR2 sequences are LNHDA and SQIVND (reference sequence). This CDR3 is 14 amino acids long. V was pared by 6 bases and J by 5 bases, with 17 bases between. In nucleotides, the CDR3 is TGTGCCAGTAGCCGGGTCGCAGGTGGGCACGAGCAGTACTTC. It yields the protein CASSRVAGGHEQYF.

The gene calls are TRBV4-2 and TRBJ1-2; no clear D gene. The CDR3 consists of 14 residues. The ends were cut back, 1 base at V and 8 bases at J, with 14 bases in the middle. CDR1 LGHNA and CDR2 YNFKEQ come from the germline V gene. DNA for the CDR3: TGTGCCAGCAGCCAAGGAGTAGGGCTCGGGGGCTACACCTTC. This encodes CASSQGVGLGGYTF.

This clonotype was recorded at least ten times. CDR3 in DNA: TGCGCCAGCAGCCAGCCCACCAACAGGGCGGCCAAAAACATTCAGTACTTC. This gives the protein CASSQPTNRAAKNIQYF. The rearrangement links TRBV4-1 to TRBJ2-4, with TRBD1 as a possible D gene (6 bases). Germline CDR1 and CDR2: MGHRA and YSYEKL. The CDR3 loop spans 17 amino acids. The V gene lost 3 bases and the J gene lost 1 base, with 16 bases spanning the gap.

This clonotype came up many times. The rearrangement links TRBV7-3 to TRBJ2-5; TRBD2 aligns across 8 bases. Germline trimming cut 5 bases from V and 4 bases from J; bases unmatched to any gene: 9. In germline, CDR1 is SGHTA, CDR2 FQGTGA. The CDR3 spans 15 residues. DNA of the CDR3: TGTGCCAGCAGCGTCCAATCGGGACTAGGAGAGACCCAGTACTTC. Protein product: CASSVQSGLGETQYF. Combining the CDR3 with reference TRBV7-3 and TRBJ2-5 gives the whole variable domain GAGVSQTPSNKVTEKGKYVELRCDPISGHTALYWYRQSLGQGPEFLIYFQGTGAADDSGLPNDRFFAVRPEGSVSTLKIQRTERGDSAVYLCASSVQSGLGETQYFGPGTRLLVL.

Many counts were recorded for this clonotype. The J gene is TRBJ2-5, the V gene TRBV12-3 or TRBV12-4; 16 bases align to TRBD2. This CDR3 contains 16 residues. V lost 2 bases, J lost 5 bases, and 2 bases stayed unmatched. The CDR3 nucleotides read TGTGCCAGCAGTTTACCGGGACTAGCGGGAGGGGAGACCCAGTACTTC. Amino acids: CASSLPGLAGGETQYF.

The chain has TRBV28 and TRBJ2-7, with 8 nucleotides matching TRBD2. J was trimmed by 6 bases and V by 6 bases; bases with no gene match: 4. Per germline, CDR1 MDHEN and CDR2 SYDVKM. The CDR3 contains 12 residues. The CDR3 DNA reads TGTGCCAGCAGAGCGGGAGAGATCGAGCAGTACTTC. It codes for CASRAGEIEQYF.

This clonotype was observed at least ten times. V and J are TRBV3-1 and TRBJ1-1; the match to TRBD1 covers 7 bases. CDR1 is LGHDT and CDR2 is YNNKEL in the germline V gene (reference sequence). This CDR3 contains 13 residues. Trimming removed 6 bases from V and 7 bases from J; junction bases left unmatched: 8. The DNA for the CDR3 is TGTGCCAGCAGATTACAGGGGTTGGATGAAGCTTTCTTT. Protein: CASRLQGLDEAFF.

This clonotype was detected ten times or more. The chain couples TRBV30 to TRBJ2-2, with 10 bases fitting TRBD2. J was trimmed by 7 bases and V by 3 bases; bases with no gene match: 11. This CDR3 comprises 16 residues. The germline V gene has CDR1 GTSNPN and CDR2 SVGIG (reference sequence). The DNA of the CDR3 is TGTGCCTGGAGAGGGCTAGCGGGAGCTCAGGACGGGGAGCTGTTTTTT. Translating it yields CAWRGLAGAQDGELFF.

The chain couples TRBV6-2 or TRBV6-3 to TRBJ1-2; D may be TRBD1 (5 bases). Germline V lookup: CDR1 MNHEY, CDR2 SVGEGT. This CDR3 contains 15 residues. Trimming stripped 1 base from V and 3 bases from J, with 12 bases between. The CDR3 sequence is CASSYYPGDDYGYTF. The CDR3 nucleotides are TGTGCCAGCAGTTACTACCCCGGGGACGACTATGGCTACACCTTC.

The chain joins TRBV30 to TRBJ1-1; 9 positions match TRBD1. Germline values: CDR1 GTSNPN, CDR2 SVGIG (reference sequence). This CDR3 comprises 13 residues. V was clipped by 5 bases and J by 0 bases; unmatched bases: 1. CDR3 residues: CAWGQGMNTEAFF. CDR3 in DNA: TGTGCCTGGGGACAGGGGATGAACACTGAAGCTTTCTTT.

This clonotype was recorded many times. This chain links TRBV14 with TRBJ2-5; D is perhaps TRBD1 or TRBD2 (5 bases each). V was trimmed by 3 bases and J by 7 bases, leaving 12 bases between them. There are 13 residues in the CDR3. The germline gives CDR1 SGHDN, CDR2 FVKESK. The CDR3 nucleotides are TGTGCCAGCAGCCAGCTGAGGGACGGGACCCAGTACTTC. It encodes CASSQLRDGTQYF.

The chain employs TRBV7-2 and TRBJ2-5; D might be TRBD1 (6 bases). The V and J ends lost 0 bases and 2 bases respectively, with 13 bases between them. The CDR3 runs to 16 residues. Germline V gene data show CDR1 as SGHTA and CDR2 as FQGNSA. This CDR3 reads CASSLALTGWQETQYF. CDR3 sequence (DNA): TGTGCCAGCAGCTTAGCCCTTACAGGGTGGCAAGAGACCCAGTACTTC.

This clonotype rates as medium-sized (0.01 to 0.1%). This CDR3 is CASSLNGRGYTF. In nucleotides, the CDR3 is TGTGCCAGCAGCCTTAACGGTAGGGGCTACACCTTC. The J gene is TRBJ1-2, the V gene TRBV27; D not resolved. The germline V gene has CDR1 MNHEY and CDR2 SMNVEV (reference sequence). The CDR3 consists of 12 residues. Deletions cut 6 bases from V and 8 bases from J, with 13 bases between.

This clonotype was observed at least ten times. One end of the junction does not line up with germline, which may come from a read error. This chain joins TRBV28 and TRBJ2-2, with 9 positions matching TRBD2. The CDR3 totals 17 residues. Germline assignment: CDR1 MDHEN and CDR2 SYDVKM. For the CDR3, the DNA is TGTGCCAGCAGCTTATTCCCTAGCGGGACTACAACCGGGGAGCTGTTTTTT. It encodes CASSLFPSGTTTGELFF.

The J gene is TRBJ1-1, the V gene TRBV28; 10 positions match TRBD1. This CDR3 comprises 17 residues. V trimming: 5 bases; J trimming: 4 bases; junction bases outside the gene matches: 13. From germline, CDR1 is MDHEN and CDR2 SYDVKM. CDR3 in DNA: TGTGCCAGCAGTCGACTAGACAGGGGGCAAATGAGCACTGAAGCTTTCTTT. It specifies CASSRLDRGQMSTEAFF.

This clonotype was detected many times. V and J are TRBV6-4 and TRBJ1-6, with D unresolved. The length of the CDR3 is 15 residues. Germline V gives CDR1 MRHNA, CDR2 SNTAGT. Trimming took 3 bases from V and 7 from J, leaving 13 bases between them. The CDR3 is CASSEALFANSPLHF. The CDR3 nucleotides read TGTGCCAGCAGTGAGGCCCTGTTCGCGAATTCACCCCTCCACTTT.

This clonotype showed up many times. The chain employs TRBV12-3 or TRBV12-4 and TRBJ2-5; D assignment may be TRBD1 or TRBD2 (5 bases each). Trimming removed 3 bases at V and 2 bases at J, with 16 bases between. The CDR3 loop spans 16 amino acids. The CDR3 loop reads CASSFRTGGDQETQYF. CDR3 nucleotide sequence: TGTGCCAGCAGTTTCAGAACAGGAGGAGATCAAGAGACCCAGTACTTC.

This clonotype was recorded many times. The chain uses TRBV5-1 and TRBJ2-4; TRBD1 agrees at 9 bases. Germline lookup yields CDR1 SGHRS and CDR2 YFSETQ. The J segment lost 9 bases and the V segment lost 4 bases, leaving 8 bases of the junction unmatched. This CDR3 contains 14 residues. In DNA, the CDR3 is TGCGCCAGCAGCCCGGGGACAGGGTTCGTCATTCAGTACTTC. Its translation: CASSPGTGFVIQYF.

This clonotype was seen only once. The rearrangement uses TRBV2 and TRBJ2-4, with 12 nucleotides matching TRBD2. J lost 1 base, V lost 4 bases, and 8 bases had no gene match. The germline CDR1 and CDR2 sequences are SNHLY and FYNNEI. The CDR3 length is 18 residues. CDR3 protein: CASSGSTSGSYAKNIQYF. The CDR3 DNA is TGTGCCAGCAGTGGGTCGACTAGCGGGAGTTATGCCAAAAACATTCAGTACTTC.